This entry describes one TCR beta chain. This sample was taken from a study of blood T cell repertoires in COVID-19. Study overall: Italy, Spain and the United States were the sources of the convalescent and acute COVID-19 samples.

Seattle patients were enrolled during active infection and followed longitudinally. Study processing details: It was from reference gene primer amplification that nucleated cell counts were estimated. Repertoires were generated with immunoSEQ multiplex PCR, while TCRdb's copy carries only in-frame clones and drops some. V and J calls plus clone size are reproduced from that table; the DNA served to infer D and trimming. The profile shows around 200,000 clones, about 85% of them singletons. CDR3 length: 15 amino acids. CDR1 and CDR2 (germline): MNHEY, SMNVEV (reference sequence). Trimming removed 7 bases from V and 9 bases from J, with 22 bases in between.

The sequenced sample was peripheral blood. This sequence joins TRBV27 and TRBJ2-1; D gene uncertain. This TCR derives from a woman in her 40s with COVID-19, enrolled during active disease. This CDR3 is CASISGARPTAEQFF. CDR3 DNA: TGTGCCAGCATATCGGGTGCGAGGCCCACGGCTGAGCAGTTCTTC.